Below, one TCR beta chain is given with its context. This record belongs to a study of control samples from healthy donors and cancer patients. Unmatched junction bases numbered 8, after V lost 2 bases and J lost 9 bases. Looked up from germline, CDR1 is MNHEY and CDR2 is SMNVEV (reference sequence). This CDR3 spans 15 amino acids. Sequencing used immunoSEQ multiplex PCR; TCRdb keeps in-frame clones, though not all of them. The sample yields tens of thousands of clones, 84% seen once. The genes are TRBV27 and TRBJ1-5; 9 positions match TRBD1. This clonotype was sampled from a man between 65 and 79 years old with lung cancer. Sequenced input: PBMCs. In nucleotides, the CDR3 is TGTGCCAGCAGTTTAAGGCAGGGACAGGGTAGGCCCCAGCATTTT. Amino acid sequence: CASSLRQGQGRPQHF.